Listed below are T cell receptor beta chains from one sample, sequenced in a study of shared clonotypes between healthy human individuals. The assay was immunoSEQ multiplex PCR, and TCRdb's table has in-frame clones only and misses some. The sample contains more than 2 million clones, under 97% of which appear only once. Specimen: naive CD4+ T cells sorted from blood. The receptors come from a man in his late teens or twenties in good health. The CDR3 runs from the conserved cysteine through the conserved F or W. Size is stated for part of the rows, as once, few or many counts, or as a class when the clone is expanded.

clone_size j_call v_call cdr3_aa
NA TRBJ2-7 TRBV25-1 CASSTGVEQYF
NA TRBJ2-7 TRBV10-3 CASSQGTAYEQYF
NA TRBJ2-1 TRBV6-6 CASSSRYPNEQFF
NA TRBJ2-2 TRBV5-6 CASSLDAASGVTGELFF
NA TRBJ1-5 TRBV28 CASNQDSQPQHF
NA TRBJ1-2 TRBV7-2 CASSTGGPGYGYTF
NA TRBJ2-7 TRBV6-1 CASTVGRAYEQYF
NA TRBJ2-5 TRBV29-1 CSAGLYLPETQYF
NA TRBJ1-5 TRBV4-1 CASSQGGTGNQPQHF
NA TRBJ1-2 TRBV7-9 CASSSGTVYGYTF
NA TRBJ2-7 TRBV6-1 CASRGRLYEQYF
NA TRBJ2-5 TRBV5-1 CASSLTGGETQYF
NA TRBJ2-1 TRBV7-8 CASSMQTSGLYNEQFF
NA TRBJ2-3 TRBV6-1 CASSGGLGTDTQYF
NA TRBJ2-5 TRBV5-1 CASSPLPGLAGLGQETQYF
NA TRBJ2-3 TRBV11-2 CASSLFFSGASTDTQYF
NA TRBJ1-5 TRBV30 CAWSLVGYQPQHF
NA TRBJ2-5 TRBV11-2 CASSLIAGGPQETQYF
NA TRBJ2-3 TRBV4-3 CASSQDWGREGRSTQYF
NA TRBJ1-2 TRBV5-4 CASSFTGNYGYTF
NA TRBJ1-4 TRBV14 CASSQEGRRHGEKLFF
NA TRBJ1-2 TRBV28 CATIQGAGYGYTF
NA TRBJ2-2 TRBV9 CASSLSYANTGELFF
NA TRBJ2-5 TRBV7-9 CASSLGDRDLETQYF
NA TRBJ2-7 TRBV7-9 CASSLAGGPYEQYF
NA TRBJ1-4 TRBV9 CASSVVGSGQGGEKLFF
NA TRBJ2-5 TRBV6-1 CASSWQGETQYF
NA TRBJ2-7 TRBV4-3 CASSQTRDSYEQYF
NA TRBJ1-4 TRBV18 CASSRYRGLEKLFF
NA TRBJ2-1 TRBV20-1 CSAREGNEQFF
NA TRBJ1-2 TRBV9 CASSLATGPYGYTF
NA TRBJ2-5 TRBV6-6 CASSYVGGHQETQYF
NA TRBJ1-5 TRBV28 CASTPAGLRSNQPQHF
NA TRBJ2-5 TRBV9 CASSAHGGQETQYF
once TRBJ2-2 TRBV5-8 CASSRNTGELFF
NA TRBJ1-5 TRBV21-1 CASSNGGQDNQPQHF
NA TRBJ1-1 TRBV30 CACRRGETEAFF
NA TRBJ1-1 TRBV27 CASSLRRNTEAFF
NA TRBJ1-2 TRBV6-6 CASSSVGALGYTF
NA TRBJ2-7 TRBV11-2 CASSQGASYEQYF
NA TRBJ1-1 TRBV6-1 CASRPVGGGTEAFF
NA TRBJ2-3 TRBV10-3 CAISDGGEILTSTDTQYF
NA TRBJ2-1 TRBV11-2 CASSLGGLVALDEQFF